This T cell receptor beta chain emerged from a study of radiotherapy plus CTLA-4 blockade in lung cancer. At the level of the study: Roughly a sixth of enrolled patients responded objectively, and more than 30% had disease control. Overall study findings and caveats: Once radiotherapy plus ipilimumab had been given, TCR clones derived from tumor expanded in blood. The authors reported that early blood T cell clone dynamics, with interferon-beta, best predicted response.

Sequenced by immunoSEQ multiplex PCR; TCRdb stores in-frame clones only, minus some. The data hold about 49,000 clones, with about 88% observed a single time. The CDR3 length is 14 residues. CDR1 is GTSNPN, CDR2 SVGIG, per germline (reference sequence). V lost 0 bases and J 4 bases, leaving 13 bases between the germline ends. Focal radiation was given together with CTLA-4 blockade (ipilimumab) to patients with chemo-refractory metastatic non-small-cell lung cancer. Turning to this clone: Its antigen is not known.

The chain has TRBV30 and TRBJ2-7; weak D call: TRBD2 (5 bases). The sequenced sample was peripheral blood, obtained from a patient treated with radiotherapy plus ipilimumab. The clonotype comes from a human donor with non-small cell lung cancer whose response to radiotherapy plus ipilimumab could not be evaluated. The CDR3 loop reads CAWSVQLAKYEQYF. CDR3 DNA sequence: TGTGCCTGGAGTGTACAGCTAGCAAAGTACGAGCAGTACTTC.